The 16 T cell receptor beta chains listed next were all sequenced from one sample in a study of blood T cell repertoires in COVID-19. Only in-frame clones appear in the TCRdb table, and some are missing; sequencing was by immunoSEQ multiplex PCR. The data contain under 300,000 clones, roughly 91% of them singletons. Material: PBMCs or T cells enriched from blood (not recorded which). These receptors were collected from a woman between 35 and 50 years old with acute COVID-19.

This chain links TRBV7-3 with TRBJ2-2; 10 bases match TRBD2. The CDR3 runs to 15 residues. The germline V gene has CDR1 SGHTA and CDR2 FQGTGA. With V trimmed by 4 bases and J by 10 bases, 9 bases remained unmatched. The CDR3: CASSSDGLAAEELFF. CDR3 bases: TGTGCCAGCAGCTCAGACGGACTAGCGGCAGAGGAGCTGTTTTTT.

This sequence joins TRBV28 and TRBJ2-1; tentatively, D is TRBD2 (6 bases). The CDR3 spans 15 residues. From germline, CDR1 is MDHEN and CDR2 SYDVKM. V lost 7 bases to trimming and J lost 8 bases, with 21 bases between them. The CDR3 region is CASTPSGVGDYEQFF. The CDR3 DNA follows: TGTGCCAGCACCCCCTCAGGCGTAGGGGACTATGAGCAGTTCTTC.

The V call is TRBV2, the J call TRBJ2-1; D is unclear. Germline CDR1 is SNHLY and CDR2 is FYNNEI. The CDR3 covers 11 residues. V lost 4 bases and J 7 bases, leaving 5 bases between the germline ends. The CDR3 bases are TGTGCCAGCAGTGGCGTGAATGAGCAGTTCTTC. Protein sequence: CASSGVNEQFF.

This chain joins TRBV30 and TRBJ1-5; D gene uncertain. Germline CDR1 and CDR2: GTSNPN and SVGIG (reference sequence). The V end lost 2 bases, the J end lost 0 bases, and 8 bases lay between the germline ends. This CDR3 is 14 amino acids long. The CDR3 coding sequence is TGTGCCTGGAGTAAGAGGAGTAGCAATCAGCCCCAGCATTTT. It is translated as CAWSKRSSNQPQHF.

The CDR3 here is CASSIGGLGGVGELFF. CDR3 DNA sequence: TGTGCCAGTAGTATAGGTGGATTGGGGGGTGTCGGGGAGCTGTTTTTT. The V call is TRBV19, the J call TRBJ2-2; TRBD2 might be the D (6 bases). The germline gives CDR1 LNHDA, CDR2 SQIVND (reference sequence). The CDR3 has 16 residues. Trimming left V 1 base short and J 7 bases short, with 16 bases between.

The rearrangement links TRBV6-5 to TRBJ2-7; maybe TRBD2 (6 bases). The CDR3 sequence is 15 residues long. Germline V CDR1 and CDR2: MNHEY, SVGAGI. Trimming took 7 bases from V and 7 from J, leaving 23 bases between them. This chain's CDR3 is CASTPNRRGAWEQYF. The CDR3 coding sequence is TGTGCCAGCACCCCAAATCGGCGGGGCGCATGGGAGCAGTACTTC.

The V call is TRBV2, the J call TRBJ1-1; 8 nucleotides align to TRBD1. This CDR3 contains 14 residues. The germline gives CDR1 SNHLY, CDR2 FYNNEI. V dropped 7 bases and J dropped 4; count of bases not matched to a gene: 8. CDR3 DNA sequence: TGTGCCAGCACCATGGACAGGGCGTCCACTGAAGCTTTCTTT. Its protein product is CASTMDRASTEAFF.

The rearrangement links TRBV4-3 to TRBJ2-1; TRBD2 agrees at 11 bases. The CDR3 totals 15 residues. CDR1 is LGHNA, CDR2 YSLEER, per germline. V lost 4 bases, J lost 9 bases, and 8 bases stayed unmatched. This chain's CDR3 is CASSRYSGRAGEQFF. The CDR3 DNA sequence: TGCGCCAGCAGCCGTTATAGCGGGAGGGCCGGTGAGCAGTTCTTC.

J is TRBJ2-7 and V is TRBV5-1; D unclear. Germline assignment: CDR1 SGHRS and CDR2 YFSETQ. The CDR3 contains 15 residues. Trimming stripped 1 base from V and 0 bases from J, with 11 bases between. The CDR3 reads CASSLLEVISYEQYF. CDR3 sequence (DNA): TGCGCCAGCAGCTTGTTAGAGGTTATCTCCTACGAGCAGTACTTC.

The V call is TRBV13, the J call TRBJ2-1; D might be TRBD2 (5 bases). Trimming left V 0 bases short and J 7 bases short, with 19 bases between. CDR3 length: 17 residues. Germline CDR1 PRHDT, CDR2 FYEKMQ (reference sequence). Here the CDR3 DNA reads TGTGCCAGCAGCTTAGGCCTTGTGAGGGCCAATTTGAATGAGCAGTTCTTC. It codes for CASSLGLVRANLNEQFF.

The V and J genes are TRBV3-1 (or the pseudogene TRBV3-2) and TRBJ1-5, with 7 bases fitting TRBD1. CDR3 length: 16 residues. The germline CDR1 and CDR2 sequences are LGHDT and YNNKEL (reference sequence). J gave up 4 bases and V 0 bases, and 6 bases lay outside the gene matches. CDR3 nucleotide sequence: TGTGCCAGCAGCCAAGAGCCAGGGGGAATAAATCAGCCCCAGCATTTT. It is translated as CASSQEPGGINQPQHF.

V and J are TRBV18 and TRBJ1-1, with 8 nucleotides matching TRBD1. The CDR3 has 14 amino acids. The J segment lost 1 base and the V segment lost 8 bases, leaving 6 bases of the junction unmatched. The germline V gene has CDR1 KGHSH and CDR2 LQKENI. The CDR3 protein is CASTPGQENTEAFF. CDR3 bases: TGTGCCAGCACCCCGGGACAGGAGAACACTGAAGCTTTCTTT.

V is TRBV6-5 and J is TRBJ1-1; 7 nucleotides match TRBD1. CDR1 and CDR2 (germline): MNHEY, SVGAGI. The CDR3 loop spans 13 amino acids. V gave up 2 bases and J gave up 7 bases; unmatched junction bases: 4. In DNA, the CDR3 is TGTGCCAGCAGTTACAGTTCAGGGGGTGAAGCTTTCTTT. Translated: CASSYSSGGEAFF.

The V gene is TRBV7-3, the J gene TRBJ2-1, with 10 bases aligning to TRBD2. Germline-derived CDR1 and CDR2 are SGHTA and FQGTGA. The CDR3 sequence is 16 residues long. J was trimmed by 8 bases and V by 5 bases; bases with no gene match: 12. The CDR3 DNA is TGTGCCAGCAGCCCGAAGGGAGCGGGGGGGATCGATGAGCAGTTCTTC. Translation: CASSPKGAGGIDEQFF.

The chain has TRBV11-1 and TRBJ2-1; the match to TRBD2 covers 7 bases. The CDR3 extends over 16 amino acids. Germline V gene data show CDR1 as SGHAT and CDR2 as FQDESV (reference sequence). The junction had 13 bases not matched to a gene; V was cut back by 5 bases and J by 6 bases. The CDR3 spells CASSQYGLVPPNEQFF. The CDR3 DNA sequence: TGTGCCAGCAGCCAGTACGGACTAGTCCCCCCCAATGAGCAGTTCTTC. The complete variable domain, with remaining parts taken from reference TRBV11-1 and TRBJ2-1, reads EAEVAQSPRYKITEKSQAVAFWCDPISGHATLYWYRQILGQGPELLVQFQDESVVDDSQLPKDRFSAERLKGVDSTLKIQPAELGDSAMYLCASSQYGLVPPNEQFFGPGTRLTVL.

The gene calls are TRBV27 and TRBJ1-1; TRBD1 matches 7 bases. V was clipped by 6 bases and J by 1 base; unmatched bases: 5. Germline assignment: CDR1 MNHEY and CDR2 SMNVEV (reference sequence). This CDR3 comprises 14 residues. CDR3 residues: CASRGGQPNTEAFF. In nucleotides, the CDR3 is TGTGCCAGCAGGGGGGGACAGCCGAACACTGAAGCTTTCTTT.